The 3 T cell receptor beta chains listed next were all sequenced from one sample in a study of blood T cell repertoires in COVID-19. TCRdb keeps only in-frame clones here, not all; method: immunoSEQ multiplex PCR. The sample carries about 270,000 clones, around 89% recorded once. Sequencing was performed on PBMCs or T cells enriched from blood (not recorded which). Every receptor here comes from a woman aged 40 to 49 with acute COVID-19.

The chain has TRBV10-1 and TRBJ1-5; TRBD1 matches at 8 bases. After removal of 6 bases from V and 3 bases from J, the junction contained 10 bases not matched to a gene. This CDR3 contains 16 residues. Germline assignment: CDR1 WNHNN and CDR2 SYGVQD (reference sequence). DNA of the CDR3: TGCGCCAGCAGCGGACCAGGGACAGGAGACAATCAGCCCCAGCATTTT. It encodes CASSGPGTGDNQPQHF.

The chain couples TRBV5-6 to TRBJ2-1; TRBD1 matches 7 bases. Germline V gene sequence: CDR1 SGHDT, CDR2 YYEEEE. The J segment lost 14 bases and the V segment lost 4 bases, leaving 6 bases of the junction unmatched. CDR3 length: 11 amino acids. The CDR3 DNA sequence: TGTGCCAGCAGCATAGGGACAGAGGAGTTCTTC. Its translation: CASSIGTEEFF.

This chain joins TRBV29-1 and TRBJ1-2; the D gene is possibly TRBD1 (5 bases). Trimming shortened V by 3 bases and J by 6 bases, and 11 bases separated the two germline ends. This CDR3 contains 12 residues. Germline V gives CDR1 SQVTM, CDR2 ANQGSEA. The CDR3 sequence is CSVDGQGHGYTF. DNA of the CDR3: TGCAGCGTTGACGGACAAGGACATGGCTACACCTTC. Filled out from reference TRBV29-1 and TRBJ1-2, the complete variable domain reads SAVISQKPSRDICQRGTSLTIQCQVDSQVTMMFWYRQQPGQSLTLIATANQGSEATYESGFVIDKFPISRPNLTFSTLTVSNMSPEDSSIYLCSVDGQGHGYTFGSGTRLTVV.